The 16 T cell receptor beta chains below come from one sample, sequenced in a study of cytotoxic CD8 clonotypes in ibrutinib-treated CLL. TCRdb's table, derived via immunoSEQ multiplex PCR, lists solely in-frame clones and lacks some. Of about 60,000 clones in the sample, around 55% were seen once. The source material was PBMCs, sampled after 24 months of ibrutinib treatment. These TCRs come from a human donor with chronic lymphocytic leukemia.

The V and J genes are TRBV2 and TRBJ2-3; the D gene could be TRBD1 or TRBD2 (5 bases each). The germline V and J ends were trimmed by 1 base and 3 bases, with 8 bases remaining between them. This CDR3 comprises 14 residues. Germline CDR1 is SNHLY and CDR2 is FYNNEI. DNA for the CDR3: TGTGCCAGCAGTGAAGTTGGGGGAACAGATACGCAGTATTTT. Its protein is CASSEVGGTDTQYF.

The chain recombines TRBV28 with TRBJ2-3; D uncertain. CDR3 length: 12 residues. V lost 4 bases and J lost 5, with 7 bases in between. CDR1 MDHEN and CDR2 SYDVKM come from the germline V gene. CDR3 region: CASSWAQDTQYF. CDR3 nucleotides: TGTGCCAGCAGTTGGGCCCAAGATACGCAGTATTTT.

This clone was recorded once. CDR3 nucleotide sequence: TGTGCCAGCGAAGGGAGGGGCTCCTACGAGCAGTACTTC. It yields the protein CASEGRGSYEQYF. V usage is TRBV2 and J usage is TRBJ2-7, with 7 bases lining up with TRBD2. The CDR3 runs 13 residues. Germline trimming cut 8 bases from V and 0 bases from J; bases unmatched to any gene: 4. CDR1 and CDR2 from the germline V gene are SNHLY and FYNNEI.

The chain employs TRBV6-5 and TRBJ1-5; 7 bases agree with TRBD1. After removal of 0 bases from V and 6 bases from J, the junction contained 5 bases not matched to a gene. Per the germline V gene, CDR1 is MNHEY and CDR2 is SVGAGI. This CDR3 has 15 amino acids. The CDR3 DNA is TGTGCCAGCAGTTACTCCACAGGGGTGGGTCAGCCCCAGCATTTT. Encoded protein: CASSYSTGVGQPQHF.

The chain combines TRBV19 with TRBJ2-6; D is unresolved. V was shortened by 6 bases and J by 0 bases, with 15 bases between the two germline ends. Per the germline V gene, CDR1 is LNHDA and CDR2 is SQIVND (reference sequence). CDR3 length: 17 amino acids. The chain's CDR3 is CASRGRSNSSGANVLTF. For the CDR3, the DNA is TGTGCCAGTAGGGGTCGCAGTAATTCCTCTGGGGCCAACGTCCTGACTTTC.

This clone was counted only a few times. This chain uses TRBV2 with TRBJ2-7; D perhaps matches TRBD1 (6 bases). V was cut by 5 bases and J by 2 bases, with 16 bases left in between. The CDR3 is 15 residues long. The germline V gene has CDR1 SNHLY and CDR2 FYNNEI. CDR3 residues: CASSYRARSAYEQYF. For the CDR3, the DNA is TGTGCCAGCAGTTACAGGGCGCGGTCCGCCTACGAGCAGTACTTC.

This clone was seen ten or more times. The V gene is TRBV6-1, the J gene TRBJ1-6; D call uncertain. The CDR3 covers 14 residues. Deletions cut 0 bases from V and 7 bases from J, with 7 bases between. Germline values: CDR1 MNHNS, CDR2 SASEGT. Here the CDR3 DNA reads TGTGCCAGCAGTGAAGCGCTTCTCAATTCACCCCTCCACTTT. This gives the protein CASSEALLNSPLHF.

This clone was found a few times. The chain links TRBV7-2 to TRBJ2-1; D not certain. V was trimmed by 2 bases and J by 8 bases, leaving 13 bases between them. This CDR3 contains 14 residues. Germline V gives CDR1 SGHTA, CDR2 FQGNSA. For the CDR3, the DNA is TGTGCCAGCAGCTTAAATCCACTAATCTATGAGCAGTTCTTC. Translated: CASSLNPLIYEQFF.

This clone appeared once. The chain uses TRBV6-5 and TRBJ1-6, with 8 bases matching TRBD1. Germline V gives CDR1 MNHEY, CDR2 SVGAGI. V lost 11 bases, J lost 7 bases, and 4 bases stayed unmatched. This CDR3 contains 12 residues. DNA of the CDR3: TGTGCCGTAAGACAGGGGAATTCACCCCTCCACTTT. Amino acids: CAVRQGNSPLHF.

This clone came up many times. This sequence joins TRBV5-6 and TRBJ1-2, with D possibly matching TRBD1 (5 bases). Germline loops: CDR1 SGHDT, CDR2 YYEEEE. This CDR3 region has 12 residues. V was clipped by 6 bases and J by 7 bases, with 13 bases between them. This CDR3 reads CASNGRVGGYTF. CDR3 DNA: TGTGCCAGCAATGGCAGGGTGGGTGGCTACACCTTC.

This clone was recorded only once. V usage is TRBV29-1 and J usage is TRBJ1-1; TRBD1 is a possible D gene (5 bases). V was trimmed by 7 bases and J by 5 bases, leaving 14 bases between them. CDR1 SQVTM and CDR2 ANQGSEA come from the germline V gene. The CDR3 covers 12 residues. CDR3 region: CSGAGLGTEAFF. The CDR3 DNA reads TGCAGCGGCGCGGGACTGGGGACTGAAGCTTTCTTT.

This CDR3 is CASSQGGVLEQFF. CDR3 nucleotide sequence: TGTGCCAGCAGCCAGGGCGGGGTACTTGAGCAGTTCTTC. The chain joins TRBV6-5 to TRBJ2-1; D may be TRBD2 (6 bases). The V end was cut by 6 bases, the J end by 9 bases, with 15 bases between. Germline loops: CDR1 MNHEY, CDR2 SVGAGI. This CDR3 contains 13 residues.

This sequence joins TRBV28 and TRBJ2-3, with 8 positions matching TRBD2. CDR3 length equals 14 residues. Trimming removed 10 bases from V and 7 bases from J; junction bases left unmatched: 13. From germline, CDR1 is MDHEN and CDR2 SYDVKM. In DNA, the CDR3 is TGTGCCACCTCGGGGGGGAGGGGTGTGAATACGCAGTATTTT. The encoded protein is CATSGGRGVNTQYF.

This clone has a count of ten or more. The gene calls are TRBV25-1 and TRBJ2-1, with 8 nucleotides matching TRBD1. This CDR3 region has 16 residues. V shed 3 bases and J 6 bases; nucleotides not matched to a gene: 10. Germline values: CDR1 MGHDK, CDR2 SYGVNS. The CDR3 protein is CASSEGWGQGANEQFF. In DNA, the CDR3 is TGTGCCAGCAGTGAGGGGTGGGGGCAGGGGGCCAATGAGCAGTTCTTC.

This rearrangement joins TRBV6-5 to TRBJ1-5; tentatively, D is TRBD1 (5 bases). Trimming left V 10 bases short and J 0 bases short, with 16 bases between. CDR3 length equals 15 residues. Germline loops: CDR1 MNHEY, CDR2 SVGAGI. The CDR3 protein is CATRTGPYSNQPQHF. The CDR3 coding sequence is TGTGCCACACGGACGGGGCCTTATAGCAATCAGCCCCAGCATTTT.

The CDR3 sequence is CASRAWGPLFF. CDR3 bases: TGTGCCAGCCGTGCCTGGGGCCCGCTGTTCTTC. The chain carries TRBV2 and TRBJ2-1, with D perhaps TRBD1 (5 bases). Per the germline V gene, CDR1 is SNHLY and CDR2 is FYNNEI. The CDR3 extends over 11 amino acids. The V end was cut by 8 bases, the J end by 15 bases, with 17 bases between.